A single sample is the source of the 21 T cell receptor beta chains below, sequenced in a study of Graves' ophthalmopathy and Graves' hyperthyroidism. Amplification from RNA transcripts yielded the TCR beta CDR3 regions. HTBI primers were used in a first-round RT-PCR, which preceded a second-round multiplex PCR. TCRdb fed the multiplex PCR reads into MiXCR, producing one record per CDR3 protein. In the table there are hundreds of thousands of distinct CDR3 sequences, about two fifths of which are singletons. The source material was peripheral blood. These receptors were taken from an adult man with Graves' ophthalmopathy.

J is TRBJ2-7 and V is TRBV7-2, with D possibly matching TRBD2 (5 bases). Germline values: CDR1 SGHTA, CDR2 FQGNSA. The CDR3 totals 14 residues. With 6 bases removed from V and 0 bases from J, the gap between germline ends came to 12 bases. The CDR3, as DNA: TGTGCCAGCAGTGTTAGCGTAAGCTCCTACGAGCAGTACTTC. This gives the protein CASSVSVSSYEQYF.

This clonotype has ten or more counts. The gene calls are TRBV7-6 and TRBJ2-7; perhaps TRBD2 as D (5 bases). Germline-derived CDR1 and CDR2 are SGHVS and FNYEAQ. Between the trimmed V and J ends, which lost 5 bases and 6 bases, there was a span of 17 bases. The CDR3 covers 14 residues. The CDR3 spells CASSLEGRAGEQYF. For the CDR3, the DNA is TGTGCCAGCAGCCTCGAAGGGAGAGCAGGCGAGCAGTACTTC. The whole variable domain, remainder taken from reference TRBV7-6 and TRBJ2-7, is GAGVSQSPRYKVTKRGQDVALRCDPISGHVSLYWYRQALGQGPEFLTYFNYEAQQDKSGLPNDRFSAERPEGSISTLTIQRTEQRDSAMYRCASSLEGRAGEQYFGPGTRLTVT.

Concerning this clonotype itself: One junction end disagrees with the germline gene, perhaps due to a read error. This sequence joins TRBV30 and TRBJ1-2, with D possibly TRBD1 on 5 matching bases. CDR1 GTSNPN and CDR2 SVGIG come from the germline V gene (reference sequence). The CDR3 consists of 15 residues. The CDR3 here is CAWSPAGTAYYGHTF. In DNA, the CDR3 is TGTGCCTGGAGTCCTGCCGGGACGGCTTACTATGGCCACACCTTC.

The J gene is TRBJ2-7, the V gene TRBV7-8, with D perhaps TRBD2 (5 bases). The length of the CDR3 is 15 residues. The V gene lost 5 bases and the J gene lost 0 bases, with 14 bases spanning the gap. Germline lookup yields CDR1 SGHVS and CDR2 FQNEAQ. CDR3 residues: CASSRGRSISYEQYF. In nucleotides, the CDR3 is TGTGCCAGCAGCCGCGGGCGCTCCATCTCCTACGAGCAGTACTTC. The whole variable domain, remainder taken from reference TRBV7-8 and TRBJ2-7, is GAGVSQSPRYKVAKRGQDVALRCDPISGHVSLFWYQQALGQGPEFLTYFQNEAQLDKSGLPSDRFFAERPEGSVSTLKIQRTQQEDSAVYLCASSRGRSISYEQYFGPGTRLTVT.

A note on this clonotype: One base away lies a much larger clone, so this may be a sequencing read error. V gene TRBV18 combines with J gene TRBJ2-7, with D perhaps matching TRBD2 (5 bases). The V end lost 0 bases, the J end lost 3 bases, and 12 bases lay between the germline ends. Per the germline V gene, CDR1 is KGHSH and CDR2 is LQKENI. The CDR3 covers 15 residues. CDR3 sequence reads: CASSPPGSRDYEQYF. The CDR3, as DNA: TGTGCCAGCTCACCACCGGGGAGCCGGGACTACGAGCAGTACTTC.

The rearrangement links TRBV15 to TRBJ1-4, with D perhaps matching TRBD1 (6 bases). V lost 4 bases and J 8 bases, leaving 17 bases between the germline ends. This CDR3 is built from 15 residues. Per the germline V gene, CDR1 is LNHNV and CDR2 is YYDKDF (reference sequence). CDR3 DNA sequence: TGTGCCACCAGCACTACCACAGGGCGGGACGAAAAACTGTTTTTT. Encoded protein: CATSTTTGRDEKLFF.

Details on this clonotype: At one end the junction does not follow the germline gene, possibly because of a read error. J is TRBJ2-7 and V is TRBV25-1; 9 bases agree with TRBD1. Germline values: CDR1 MGHDK, CDR2 SYGVNS. The CDR3 is 12 amino acids. This CDR3 is CASSERGTGQYF. CDR3 nucleotides: TGTGCCAGCAGTGAACGGGGGACAGGGCAGTACTTT.

The chain carries TRBV10-3 and TRBJ1-1, with 8 bases fitting TRBD1. The CDR3 loop spans 14 amino acids. The ends lost 2 bases at V and 4 bases at J; junction bases unmatched: 3. Germline V gives CDR1 ENHRY, CDR2 SYGVKD. CDR3 loop: CAISEPGQVTEAFF. CDR3 in DNA: TGTGCCATCAGTGAGCCGGGACAGGTCACTGAAGCTTTCTTT.

Concerning this clonotype itself: This may stem from a read error, because a much larger clone lies one nucleotide away. The chain employs TRBV7-2 and TRBJ1-1; 10 bases agree with TRBD1. The V gene end was trimmed by 1 base and the J gene end by 3 bases; junction bases not matched to a gene: 5. From germline, CDR1 is SGHTA and CDR2 FQGNSA. This CDR3 has 16 amino acids. The CDR3 coding sequence is TGTGCCAGCAGCTTAGGGGACAGGGGTATAGACACTGAAGCTTTCTTT. Its translation is CASSLGDRGIDTEAFF. The complete variable domain, with remaining parts taken from reference TRBV7-2 and TRBJ1-1, reads GAGVSQSPSNKVTEKGKDVELRCDPISGHTALYWYRQSLGQGLEFLIYFQGNSAPDKSGLPSDRFSAERTGGSVSTLTIQRTQQEDSAVYLCASSLGDRGIDTEAFFGQGTRLTVV.

V gene TRBV19 combines with J gene TRBJ1-1, with no clear D. V was clipped by 7 bases and J by 3 bases, with 15 bases between them. CDR3 length: 14 residues. Per germline, CDR1 LNHDA and CDR2 SQIVND (reference sequence). CDR3 in amino acids: CASKRTYRDTEAFF. The CDR3 DNA reads as TGTGCCAGTAAAAGGACTTATAGGGACACTGAAGCTTTCTTT.

The J gene is TRBJ2-7, the V gene TRBV2; D ambiguous. The length of the CDR3 is 16 residues. Germline loops: CDR1 SNHLY, CDR2 FYNNEI. V lost 5 bases to trimming and J lost 2 bases, with 19 bases between them. CDR3 amino acids: CASSLGRAGSAYEQYF. The CDR3 region has the DNA TGTGCCAGCAGTTTAGGTAGGGCAGGATCGGCCTACGAGCAGTACTTC.

A word on this clonotype: This CDR3 is missing its conserved last phenylalanine or tryptophan, likely due to a read error. V gene TRBV7-2 combines with J gene TRBJ1-1; the D gene is possibly TRBD1 (5 bases). The V end lost 5 bases, the J end lost 5 bases, and 12 bases lay between the germline ends. The CDR3 has 13 amino acids. Germline CDR1 reads SGHTA; CDR2 reads FQGNSA. CDR3 nucleotides: TGTGCCAGCAGCCTACCGGGGGAAACTGAAGCTTTCCTT. This sequence encodes CASSLPGETEAFL.

The chain uses TRBV25-1 and TRBJ1-6; D unclear. CDR1 and CDR2 from the germline V gene are MGHDK and SYGVNS. Trimming took off 8 bases at V and 6 bases at J, with 11 bases between the two ends. The CDR3 totals 13 residues. The CDR3 region has the DNA TGTGCCAGCCGGTGGGAGGGTAATTCACCCCTCCACTTT. It is translated as CASRWEGNSPLHF.

This clonotype was seen ten or more times. The rearrangement joins TRBV10-3 to TRBJ1-6; TRBD1 aligns across 7 bases. This CDR3 contains 14 residues. Germline-derived CDR1 and CDR2 are ENHRY and SYGVKD. V shed 6 bases and J 10 bases; nucleotides not matched to a gene: 9. CDR3 in DNA: TGTGCCATCAGGGAAGACAGGGAGTGGTCACCCCTCCACTTT. The encoded protein is CAIREDREWSPLHF.

This clonotype was seen repeatedly, ten times or more. V and J are TRBV7-8 and TRBJ2-7, with D possibly matching TRBD1 (5 bases). Germline-derived CDR1 and CDR2 are SGHVS and FQNEAQ. Between the trimmed V and J ends, which lost 5 bases and 5 bases, there was a span of 13 bases. This CDR3 region has 13 residues. The CDR3 bases are TGTGCCAGCAGCGTATTTCGGACACACGAGCAGTACTTC. It yields the protein CASSVFRTHEQYF.

CDR3 loop: CAWSRGTDFSNQPQHF. As DNA, the CDR3 is TGTGCCTGGAGTAGAGGGACCGATTTTAGCAATCAGCCCCAGCATTTT. The rearrangement links TRBV30 to TRBJ1-5; tentatively, D is TRBD1 (5 bases). Trimming stripped 2 bases from V and 0 bases from J, with 14 bases between. The CDR3 spans 16 residues. Germline lookup yields CDR1 GTSNPN and CDR2 SVGIG (reference sequence). Supplemented by reference TRBV30 and TRBJ1-5, the full variable domain reads SQTIHQWPATLVQPVGSPLSLECTVEGTSNPNLYWYRQAAGRGLQLLFYSVGIGQISSEVPQNLSASRPQDRQFILSSKKLLLSDSGFYLCAWSRGTDFSNQPQHFGDGTRLSIL.

Many counts were recorded for this clonotype. This chain links TRBV6-4 with TRBJ1-6, with D possibly TRBD1 on 5 matching bases. V lost 6 bases and J 6 bases, leaving 9 bases between the germline ends. The CDR3 has 13 residues. CDR1 and CDR2 (germline): MRHNA, SNTAGT. CDR3 residues: CASRRDSNSPLHF. The CDR3 DNA follows: TGTGCCAGCAGACGGGACTCTAATTCACCCCTCCACTTT.

The genes are TRBV11-1 and TRBJ1-2, with TRBD1 matching 7 bases. Germline V gene lookup returns CDR1 SGHAT and CDR2 FQDESV (reference sequence). CDR3 size: 12 residues. The junction had 2 bases not matched to a gene; V was cut back by 10 bases and J by 0 bases. DNA for the CDR3: TGTGCCACCGGGACAGCTAACTATGGCTACACCTTC. Translating it yields CATGTANYGYTF.

The genes are TRBV24-1 and TRBJ1-5; 8 bases line up with TRBD1. CDR1 is KGHDR and CDR2 is SFDVKD in the germline V gene. With 4 bases clipped from V and 1 base from J, the junction kept 5 bases outside the gene matches. There are 16 residues in the CDR3. The CDR3 DNA is TGTGCCACCAGTGACTTCGACAGGGGAAGCAATCAGCCCCAGCATTTT. Its protein is CATSDFDRGSNQPQHF.

This clonotype was found many times. The chain has TRBV12-3 or TRBV12-4 and TRBJ2-7, with unresolved D. The CDR3 runs 13 residues. V dropped 3 bases and J dropped 0 bases, with 6 bases sitting between them. CDR3 amino acids: CASSFRASYEQYF. CDR3 DNA: TGTGCCAGCAGTTTTAGGGCCTCCTACGAGCAGTACTTC.

This clonotype was counted ten times or more. The rearrangement joins TRBV24-1 to TRBJ1-5, with a possible D match to TRBD1 (5 bases). The CDR3 sequence is 15 residues long. CDR1 and CDR2 (germline): KGHDR, SFDVKD. V shed 3 bases and J shed 7 bases, with 15 bases lying between them. In DNA, the CDR3 is TGTGCCACCAGTGATCCGGACGGCCCAGGGCAGCCCCAGCATTTT. Amino acid sequence: CATSDPDGPGQPQHF.